The rows below give T cell receptor beta chains drawn from one sample of a study of vaccination effects on CD4 cells after COVID-19. Antigen specificity for these receptors is unknown. Clones were read by immunoSEQ multiplex PCR, and TCRdb kept only the in-frame ones, dropping some. The sample includes about 38,000 clones, approximately 80% of them seen just once. Here the sequenced sample was CD4+ T cells from PBMCs cultured with HCoV-NL63 spike peptides, taken after COVID-19 vaccination. These receptor sequences come from a human donor who received a COVID-19 vaccine. Some clones in this sample may be carry-over from other donors' samples. CDR3s include the opening cysteine and the closing phenylalanine or tryptophan. D genes are given only for firm matches.

j_gene | d_gene | len | v_gene | CDR3nt | CDR3aa
TRBJ1-2 | . | 15 | TRBV25-1 | TGTGCCAGCAGGGCTAATGACGGGGGTGGGTATGGCTACACCTTC | CASRANDGGGYGYTF
TRBJ1-2 | TRBD1 | 16 | TRBV5-6 | TGTGCCAGCAGCTTGAAGCGACAGGGGGGGGCCTCTGGCTACACCTTC | CASSLKRQGGASGYTF
TRBJ2-6 | TRBD1 | 13 | TRBV30 | TGTGCCAGGGACAGAAGGGGGGCCAACGTCCTGACTTTC | CARDRRGANVLTF
TRBJ1-5 | . | 16 | TRBV19 | TGTGCCAGTAGTATAGTCCTGGACAGTAGTAATCAGCCCCAGCATTTT | CASSIVLDSSNQPQHF
TRBJ2-5 | TRBD1 | 15 | TRBV5-1 | TGCGCCAGCAGCAGGACAGGGGGGAGCCAAGAGACCCAGTACTTC | CASSRTGGSQETQYF
TRBJ2-5 | . | 13 | TRBV11-1 | TGTGCCAGCAGCTTCATTAGGGGAGAGACCCAGTACTTC | CASSFIRGETQYF
TRBJ2-5 | . | 11 | TRBV29-1 | TGCAGCGTAGCACGTCAAGAGACCCAGTACTTC | CSVARQETQYF
TRBJ2-5 | . | 13 | TRBV9 | TGTGCCAGCAGCGTACCGGGGGCAGAGACCCAGTACTTC | CASSVPGAETQYF
TRBJ1-2 | TRBD1 | 14 | TRBV27 | TGTGCCAGCAGTCCCCAGACAGGGTTTTATGGCTACACCTTC | CASSPQTGFYGYTF
TRBJ2-5 | . | 17 | TRBV7-3 | TGTGCCAGCAGCTTGAGGGGGGGAGGACAGGGCCAAGAGACCCAGTACTTC | CASSLRGGGQGQETQYF
TRBJ1-2 | . | 13 | TRBV21-1 | TGTGCCAGCAGCATGAGGGGTAGCTATGGCTACACCTTC | CASSMRGSYGYTF
TRBJ1-1 | . | 12 | TRBV29-1 | TGCAGCGTTAACAGGGTGAACACTGAAGCTTTCTTT | CSVNRVNTEAFF
TRBJ2-1 | TRBD2 | 15 | TRBV5-1 | TGCGCCAGCAGCTTGGGACTAGCCTTCTACAATGAGCAGTTCTTC | CASSLGLAFYNEQFF
TRBJ1-4 | TRBD1 | 16 | TRBV15 | TGTGCCACCAGCAGAGATTACGGGACAGCTAATGAAAAACTGTTTTTT | CATSRDYGTANEKLFF
TRBJ2-1 | . | 21 | TRBV21-1 | TGTGCCAGCAACAACCACTGGGGACTAGCGGGGGCCTGGAGCTCCTACAATGAGCAGTTCTTC | CASNNHWGLAGAWSSYNEQFF
TRBJ1-2 | . | 13 | TRBV7-2 | TGTGCCACCCGCGGGGCCAGCAATCATGGCTACACCTTC | CATRGASNHGYTF
TRBJ1-5 | . | 14 | TRBV20-1 | TGCAGTGCTAGTCCGGGACACACCGGACAGCCCCAGCATTTT | CSASPGHTGQPQHF
TRBJ2-3 | . | 12 | TRBV5-1 | TGCGCCAGCAGCGGTGATACAGATACGCAGTATTTT | CASSGDTDTQYF
TRBJ1-5 | . | 13 | TRBV20-1 | TGCAGTGCTAGTCCCGGGGGGGATCAGCCCCAGCATTTT | CSASPGGDQPQHF
TRBJ1-2 | . | 14 | TRBV5-4 | TGTGCCAGCAGCTTACAACGGGGGCTAGGGGGCTACACCTTC | CASSLQRGLGGYTF
TRBJ1-1 | . | 14 | TRBV4-1 | TGCGCCAGCAGCCAGGCTTCAGCGAACACTGAAGCTTTCTTT | CASSQASANTEAFF
TRBJ2-5 | . | 15 | TRBV4-2 | TGTGCCAGCAGCCAAGAACACAGTAACCAAGAGACCCAGTACTTC | CASSQEHSNQETQYF
TRBJ1-1 | . | 14 | TRBV2 | TGTGCCAGCAGTCAGATTGTGGGGTTAGGTAGAGCTTTCTTT | CASSQIVGLGRAFF
TRBJ2-6 | . | 13 | TRBV27 | TGTGCCAGCAGAGTCACCGGGGCCAACGTCCTGACTTTC | CASRVTGANVLTF
TRBJ1-1 | . | 13 | TRBV10-1 | TGCGCCAGCAGTGAGGGGCCGGGGACTGAAGCTTTCTTT | CASSEGPGTEAFF
TRBJ2-1 | TRBD2 | 15 | TRBV27 | TGTGCCAGCAGCGCAGCGGGGGCTCCTTACAATGAGCAGTTCTTC | CASSAAGAPYNEQFF
TRBJ1-1 | TRBD1 | 15 | TRBV5-1 | TGCGCCAGCAGCCGGGGCACAGGGGAAGAGACTGAAGCTTTCTTT | CASSRGTGEETEAFF